Below, 3 T cell receptor beta chains from the same sample are listed, as sequenced in a study of blood T cell repertoires in COVID-19. Repertoires were generated with immunoSEQ multiplex PCR, while TCRdb's copy carries only in-frame clones and drops some. The top ten clones hold about 1.6% of a sample with 250,000 to 350,000 clones, 84% of them seen once. Sequencing used peripheral blood. These receptors were collected from a human donor with COVID-19, enrolled during active disease. The donor label of this sample is uncertain.

The chain carries TRBV9 and TRBJ2-3, with 8 nucleotides matching TRBD2. With V trimmed by 6 bases and J by 0 bases, 0 bases remained unmatched. The CDR3 runs to 13 residues. Germline CDR1 is SGDLS and CDR2 is YYNGEE. In DNA form, the CDR3 reads TGTGCCAGCACTAGCGGGAGCACAGATACGCAGTATTTT. It translates to CASTSGSTDTQYF.

The rearrangement uses TRBV2 and TRBJ2-1; weak D call: TRBD2 (5 bases). Germline values: CDR1 SNHLY, CDR2 FYNNEI. The CDR3 is 15 amino acids. V lost 5 bases and J lost 8, with 19 bases in between. The DNA of the CDR3 is TGTGCCAGCAGTCGTCTCGGAACGACGAGGGATGAGCAGTTCTTC. Its protein product is CASSRLGTTRDEQFF.

This chain connects TRBV7-8 to TRBJ1-1; D call uncertain. Germline CDR1 reads SGHVS; CDR2 reads FQNEAQ. Trimming removed 0 bases at V and 8 bases at J, with 10 bases between. This CDR3 spans 13 amino acids. CDR3 sequence: CASSLAMEQEAFF. The DNA of the CDR3 is TGTGCCAGCAGCTTAGCGATGGAACAGGAAGCTTTCTTT.